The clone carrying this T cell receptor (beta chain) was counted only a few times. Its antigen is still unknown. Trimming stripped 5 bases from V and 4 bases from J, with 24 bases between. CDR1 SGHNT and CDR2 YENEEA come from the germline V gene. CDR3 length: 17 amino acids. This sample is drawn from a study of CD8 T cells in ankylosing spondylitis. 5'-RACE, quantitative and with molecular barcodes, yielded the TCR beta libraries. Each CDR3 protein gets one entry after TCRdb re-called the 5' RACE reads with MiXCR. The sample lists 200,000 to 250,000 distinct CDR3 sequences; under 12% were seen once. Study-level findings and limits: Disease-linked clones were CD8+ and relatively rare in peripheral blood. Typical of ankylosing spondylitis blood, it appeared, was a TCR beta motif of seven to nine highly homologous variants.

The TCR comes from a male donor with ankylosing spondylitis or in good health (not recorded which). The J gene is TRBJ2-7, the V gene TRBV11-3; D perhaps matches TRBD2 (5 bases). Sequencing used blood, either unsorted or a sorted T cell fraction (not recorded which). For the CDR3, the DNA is TGTGCCAGCAGCGTAAGCGTTGGCTCCATGGGAGATTACGAGCAGTACTTC. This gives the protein CASSVSVGSMGDYEQYF.